This T cell receptor (beta chain) emerged from a study of CD8 T cells in ankylosing spondylitis. Construction of TCR beta libraries was performed using quantitative 5'-RACE with molecular barcodes. TCRdb ran MiXCR on the 5' RACE reads and lists one entry per CDR3 protein. The table shows approximately 500,000 distinct CDR3 sequences, with roughly 13% occurring only once. General study points: Enrichment of disease-linked clones was reportedly significant in matched ankylosing spondylitis synovial fluid. Disease-linked clones displayed a CD8+ phenotype and appeared relatively rarely in peripheral blood. A TCR beta motif of roughly eight highly homologous variants seemed to mark ankylosing spondylitis blood.

Remarks on this clonotype: Antigen: not known.

V gave up 2 bases and J gave up 6 bases, with 20 bases separating them. The CDR3 has 16 residues. Per the germline V gene, CDR1 is SGHDT and CDR2 is YYEEEE. Sequencing used blood, either unsorted or a sorted T cell fraction (not recorded which). This TCR derives from a male donor with ankylosing spondylitis. This sequence joins TRBV5-6 and TRBJ1-2; perhaps TRBD1 as D (6 bases). The CDR3 DNA is TGTGCCAGCAGCTTATTCGGCGGGACAAGGGGGGATGGCTACACCTTC. As protein: CASSLFGGTRGDGYTF. Full variable domain (missing parts from reference TRBV5-6 and TRBJ1-2): DAGVTQSPTHLIKTRGQQVTLRCSPKSGHDTVSWYQQALGQGPQFIFQYYEEEERQRGNFPDRFSGHQFPNYSSELNVNALLLGDSALYLCASSLFGGTRGDGYTFGSGTRLTVV.